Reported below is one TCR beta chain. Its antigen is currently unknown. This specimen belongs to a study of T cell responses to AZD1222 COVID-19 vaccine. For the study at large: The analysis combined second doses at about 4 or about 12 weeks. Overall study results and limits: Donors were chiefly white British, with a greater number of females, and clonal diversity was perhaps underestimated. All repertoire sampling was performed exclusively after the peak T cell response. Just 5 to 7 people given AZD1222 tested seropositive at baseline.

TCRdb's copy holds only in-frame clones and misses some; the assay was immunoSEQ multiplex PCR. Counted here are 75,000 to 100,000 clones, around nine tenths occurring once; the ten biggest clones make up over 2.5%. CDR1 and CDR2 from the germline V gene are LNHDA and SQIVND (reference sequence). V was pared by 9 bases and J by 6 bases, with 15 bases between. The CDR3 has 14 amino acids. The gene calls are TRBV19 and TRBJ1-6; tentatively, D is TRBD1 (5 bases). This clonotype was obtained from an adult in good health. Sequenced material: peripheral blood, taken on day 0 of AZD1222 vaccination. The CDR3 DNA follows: TGTGCCAGCTCTCGGGGGGTGGTTAATTCACCCCTCCACTTT. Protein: CASSRGVVNSPLHF.